This T cell receptor beta chain comes out of a study of Ad26.COV2.S vaccination and SARS-CoV-2 variants. Study observations and caveats: Similar non-spike TCR breadth was seen in vaccine and placebo recipients.

This clone showed up just once. What it binds is unknown. Treatment here: over 15 received Ad26.COV2.S at low or high dose, single or two shots; 5 received placebo; per-sample allocation not given. Material that was analyzed had been drawn on day 63 after the first vaccine or placebo injection. Aged 18-55 years, donor was enrolled in Boston in 2020. Profiled with immunoSEQ multiplex PCR; TCRdb holds only in-frame clones, not every one. Here the sample spans about 440,000 clones, 90% being singletons. Per germline, CDR1 MNHEY and CDR2 SMNVEV (reference sequence). V lost 3 bases and J lost 3; bases outside the gene matches: 3. CDR3 size: 14 residues.

The sequencing used peripheral blood, collected in a trial of Ad26.COV2.S vaccine versus placebo. The V and J genes are TRBV27 and TRBJ2-7, with 9 bases matching TRBD2. The receptor's source is a person between 18 and 60 years old who received the Ad26.COV2.S COVID-19 vaccine or a placebo. The CDR3 reads CASSLVAGVYEQYF. In DNA, the CDR3 is TGTGCCAGCAGTTTGGTAGCGGGGGTCTACGAGCAGTACTTC.